A selection of T cell receptor beta chains follows, all from one sample in a study of shared clonotypes between healthy human individuals. TCRdb's copy holds only in-frame clones and misses some; the assay was immunoSEQ multiplex PCR. The sample has some 1.4 million clones, roughly 96% seen once. Input material: naive CD4+ T cells sorted from blood. Receptors were obtained from a man aged 25-45 years in good health. Both conserved end residues are part of each CDR3. The D gene is left open where the match is weak. Size is stated for part of the rows, as once, few or many counts, or as a class when the clone is expanded.

D gene	clone size	V gene	J gene	CDR3 protein	CDR3 DNA
TRBD1	once	TRBV5-6	TRBJ2-7	CASSSWTGQVYEQYF	TGTGCCAGCAGCTCGTGGACAGGGCAAGTCTACGAGCAGTACTTC
TRBD1	NA	TRBV4-1	TRBJ1-1	CASSQVPGGAWPFF	TGCGCCAGCAGCCAAGTCCCAGGGGGCGCTTGGCCTTTCTTT
NA	once	TRBV5-1	TRBJ1-2	CASSLDGGYTF	TGCGCCAGCAGCCTGGACGGTGGCTACACCTTC
TRBD1	NA	TRBV9	TRBJ1-2	CASSVAHQGASGYTF	TGTGCCAGCAGCGTAGCTCACCAGGGGGCGTCGGGCTACACCTTC
TRBD2	once	TRBV10-1	TRBJ2-2	CASSEWLAGESSGELFF	TGCGCCAGCAGTGAATGGCTAGCGGGAGAGTCATCCGGGGAGCTGTTTTTT
TRBD2	NA	TRBV19	TRBJ2-7	CASSILAGPPYEQYF	TGTGCCAGTAGTATACTAGCGGGCCCTCCCTACGAGCAGTACTTC
TRBD2	NA	TRBV7-2	TRBJ2-2	CASSLGGGLAWTGELFF	TGTGCCAGCAGCTTAGGAGGGGGACTAGCGTGGACCGGGGAGCTGTTTTTT
NA	NA	TRBV29-1	TRBJ1-1	CSVDKTGGNTEAFF	TGCAGCGTTGATAAGACAGGCGGGAACACTGAAGCTTTCTTT
TRBD2	once	TRBV6-6	TRBJ2-3	CASSPALAGTDTQYF	TGTGCCAGCAGTCCCGCACTAGCGGGAACAGATACGCAGTATTTT
TRBD2	NA	TRBV28	TRBJ2-1	CASSLLGGRAAEQFF	TGTGCCAGCAGTTTATTAGGTGGGAGGGCCGCTGAGCAGTTCTTC
TRBD1	NA	TRBV15	TRBJ1-1	CATSRDFIRGQGGTEAFF	TGTGCCACCAGCAGAGATTTCATAAGGGGACAGGGGGGAACTGAAGCTTTCTTT
NA	NA	TRBV7-2	TRBJ2-7	CASSLVIRASSYEQYF	TGTGCCAGCAGCTTAGTGATCAGGGCCAGCTCCTACGAGCAGTACTTC
NA	NA	TRBV27	TRBJ2-4	CASSPVSVKNIQYF	TGTGCCAGCAGCCCCGTTTCGGTTAAAAACATTCAGTACTTC
NA	NA	TRBV5-1	TRBJ2-3	CASNGMGTADTQYF	TGCGCCAGCAACGGGATGGGGACGGCAGATACGCAGTATTTT
NA	NA	TRBV10-1	TRBJ2-1	CASSAPGPRDEQFF	TGCGCCAGCAGTGCACCGGGACCCCGAGATGAGCAGTTCTTC
TRBD1	NA	TRBV19	TRBJ1-4	CASSRQGGYEKLFF	TGTGCCAGTAGTCGTCAGGGGGGGTATGAAAAACTGTTTTTT
NA	NA	TRBV5-1	TRBJ2-2	CASSGDPPVGTGELFF	TGCGCCAGCAGCGGGGACCCTCCGGTGGGCACCGGGGAGCTGTTTTTT
NA	NA	TRBV28	TRBJ2-3	CASSPPRGRRFSDTQYF	TGTGCCAGCAGCCCTCCCCGGGGCAGGCGGTTTTCAGATACGCAGTATTTT
TRBD2	NA	TRBV5-1	TRBJ2-1	CASSPGTSGIEQFF	TGCGCCAGCAGCCCAGGGACTAGCGGTATAGAGCAGTTCTTC
NA	NA	TRBV11-2	TRBJ2-5	CASSLVRGPTQYF	TGTGCCAGCAGCTTAGTACGGGGCCCCACCCAGTACTTC